This entry lists 17 T cell receptor beta chains sequenced from one sample in a study of regulatory T cells in long-lasting Graves disease. Through Arm-PCR of CDR3 regions and iRepertoire HTBI primers, TCR beta libraries were built. TCRdb re-called the multiplex PCR reads with MiXCR, one entry per CDR3 protein. The sample contains hundreds of thousands of distinct CDR3 sequences, 16% of which appear only once. As for time point: newly diagnosed GD, antithyroid drugs for less than 3 months. The TCR library was made from RNA that had been extracted from PBMCs in TRIzol. In addition, the sample was reused for a study of T cells in Graves' hyperthyroidism and ophthalmopathy.

The material was peripheral blood mononuclear cells (PBMCs), obtained at new diagnosis, from a patient treated with antithyroid drugs. Every receptor here comes from a woman aged 25 to 39 with Graves disease.

This clonotype was recorded at least ten times. The CDR3 protein is CASSRVGTYNEQFF. The CDR3 nucleotides read TGTGCCAGCAGCCGAGTAGGGACCTACAATGAGCAGTTCTTC. The chain combines TRBV14 with TRBJ2-1; the D is unclear. In germline, CDR1 is SGHDN, CDR2 FVKESK. The CDR3 has 14 amino acids. V lost 4 bases to trimming and J lost 2 bases, with 9 bases between them.

This clonotype was seen more than once but under ten times. The chain combines TRBV18 with TRBJ1-5; D uncertain. Trimming shortened V by 0 bases and J by 9 bases, and 9 bases separated the two germline ends. The germline gives CDR1 KGHSH, CDR2 LQKENI. This CDR3 is built from 13 residues. Written as DNA, the CDR3 is TGTGCCAGCTCACCACCGACGGGGTGGCCCCAGCATTTT. Translation gives CASSPPTGWPQHF.

This clonotype was recorded many times. The V call is TRBV28, the J call TRBJ1-2; the D gene is possibly TRBD1 (6 bases). Germline CDR1 reads MDHEN; CDR2 reads SYDVKM. Trimming left V 9 bases short and J 5 bases short, with 13 bases between. This CDR3 is 12 amino acids long. The CDR3 loop reads CASWTVFYGYTF. The CDR3 region has the DNA TGTGCCAGTTGGACAGTTTTTTATGGCTACACCTTC.

V is TRBV5-1 and J is TRBJ2-5; 7 bases map to TRBD1. This CDR3 is 14 amino acids long. V gave up 6 bases and J gave up 1 base; unmatched junction bases: 6. Germline values: CDR1 SGHRS, CDR2 YFSETQ. CDR3 DNA sequence: TGCGCCAGCACCCCGACAGGGACCCAAGAGACCCAGTACTTC. Translating gives CASTPTGTQETQYF.

This clonotype was seen many times. The V and J genes are TRBV28 and TRBJ2-1; 8 bases align to TRBD2. This CDR3 has 16 residues. V was clipped by 8 bases and J by 9 bases; unmatched bases: 18. Germline V lookup: CDR1 MDHEN, CDR2 SYDVKM. The CDR3 DNA reads TGTGCCAGCGGCTCGTCGGGACTAGTGCGATGGGGTGAGCAGTTCTTC. It encodes CASGSSGLVRWGEQFF.

This clonotype was seen many times. V gene TRBV25-1 combines with J gene TRBJ1-1; tentative D call: TRBD1 (5 bases). V was cut by 3 bases and J by 4 bases, with 6 bases left in between. Germline lookup yields CDR1 MGHDK and CDR2 SYGVNS. The CDR3 loop spans 12 amino acids. The CDR3 bases are TGTGCCAGCAGTGACGGGGCCACTGAAGCTTTCTTT. Protein product: CASSDGATEAFF.

This clonotype was seen many times. The chain links TRBV11-3 to TRBJ2-7; TRBD2 matches at 7 bases. CDR1 is SGHNT, CDR2 YENEEA, per germline. The CDR3 contains 12 residues. J lost 7 bases, V lost 5 bases, and 5 bases had no gene match. The CDR3 loop reads CASSPWGGEQYF. CDR3 bases: TGTGCCAGCAGCCCCTGGGGGGGAGAGCAGTACTTC.

In this sample, this clonotype turned up many times. A read error may account for a junction end that differs from germline. The rearrangement uses TRBV5-1 and TRBJ2-3, with 9 bases lining up with TRBD2. Looked up from germline, CDR1 is SGHRS and CDR2 is YFSETQ. The CDR3 is 18 residues long. Here the CDR3 DNA reads TGTGCCAGCAGCTTGGCCCTAGCGGGACCCCGGAGCACAGATACGCAGTATTTT. Protein product: CASSLALAGPRSTDTQYF. The variable domain in full, completed from reference TRBV5-1 and TRBJ2-3, reads KAGVTQTPRYLIKTRGQQVTLSCSPISGHRSVSWYQQTPGQGLQFLFEYFSETQRNKGNFPGRFSGRQFSNSRSEMNVSTLELGDSALYLCASSLALAGPRSTDTQYFGPGTRLTVL.

Remarks on this clonotype: Possible read error: a much larger clone is one base away. The missing conserved phenylalanine or tryptophan at the end of this CDR3 makes a read error likely. This sequence joins TRBV12-3 or TRBV12-4 and TRBJ1-2; D remains unclear. V gave up 3 bases and J gave up 5 bases, with 13 bases separating them. CDR3 length equals 14 residues. As DNA, the CDR3 is TGTGCCAGCAGTTTTTGGTTTTCGGGATATGGCTACACCTCC. Protein product: CASSFWFSGYGYTS.

This clonotype was counted many times. J is TRBJ2-5 and V is TRBV7-9, with a tentative D call TRBD2 (7 bases). The CDR3 totals 15 residues. CDR1 SEHNR and CDR2 FQNEAQ come from the germline V gene (reference sequence). Trimming removed 3 bases at V and 1 base at J, with 12 bases between. The CDR3 spells CASSFGGGSQETQYF. For the CDR3, the DNA is TGTGCCAGCAGCTTTGGGGGCGGGAGCCAAGAGACCCAGTACTTC.

This clonotype has at least ten counts. The CDR3 here is CASSVMGDYGYTF. The CDR3 nucleotides read TGTGCCAGCAGCGTAATGGGGGACTATGGCTACACCTTC. The chain joins TRBV9 to TRBJ1-2; D is possibly TRBD1 (5 bases). This CDR3 has 13 amino acids. V lost 1 base, J lost 3 bases, and 7 bases lay in between. The germline V gene has CDR1 SGDLS and CDR2 YYNGEE.

This clonotype has ten or more counts. The chain carries TRBV7-2 and TRBJ2-1; no firm D call. The CDR3 loop spans 13 amino acids. CDR1 is SGHTA, CDR2 FQGNSA, per germline. V lost 4 bases and J 6 bases, leaving 10 bases between the germline ends. The CDR3 region is CASSSYLSNEQFF. In DNA form, the CDR3 reads TGTGCCAGCAGCTCGTACCTGTCCAATGAGCAGTTCTTC.

This clonotype was picked up many times. The CDR3 coding sequence is TGTGCCAGCAGTTACGGGGGTGTTGGCTACACCTTC. Translation gives CASSYGGVGYTF. This chain connects TRBV6-2 or TRBV6-3 to TRBJ1-2; D is possibly TRBD1 (5 bases). Trimming removed 2 bases at V and 7 bases at J, with 8 bases between. Germline CDR1 reads MNHEY; CDR2 reads SVGEGT. This CDR3 has 12 residues.

The chain has TRBV7-8 and TRBJ2-1; 9 bases line up with TRBD1. The CDR3 sequence is 16 residues long. Germline V gene sequence: CDR1 SGHVS, CDR2 FQNEAQ. Trimming at V came to 4 bases and at J to 5 bases, leaving 9 bases not matched to a gene. The CDR3 DNA sequence: TGTGCCAGCAGCTCTCTAGCCGGGACAGGGAACAATGAGCAGTTCTTC. Protein sequence: CASSSLAGTGNNEQFF.

In its sample, this clonotype was seen a few times. The chain couples TRBV5-1 to TRBJ2-1, with 13 bases identical to TRBD2. The V gene's germline CDR1 is SGHRS and CDR2 YFSETQ. CDR3 length: 15 amino acids. Trimming cost V 5 bases and J 6 bases; bases outside gene matches: 5. CDR3 residues: CASRRGLAGTNEQFF. For the CDR3, the DNA is TGCGCCAGCAGAAGGGGACTAGCGGGGACCAATGAGCAGTTCTTC.

The J gene is TRBJ2-2, the V gene TRBV28; D possibly corresponds to TRBD2 (5 bases). The germline V and J ends were trimmed by 11 bases and 1 base, with 11 bases remaining between them. Germline values: CDR1 MDHEN, CDR2 SYDVKM. This CDR3 spans 13 amino acids. In DNA, the CDR3 is TGTGCCCTGAGAGGGCAGAACACCGGGGAGCTGTTTTTT. Translating gives CALRGQNTGELFF. Variable domain in full (rest from reference TRBV28 and TRBJ2-2): DVKVTQSSRYLVKRTGEKVFLECVQDMDHENMFWYRQDPGLGLRLIYFSYDVKMKEKGDIPEGYSVSREKKERFSLILESASTNQTSMYLCALRGQNTGELFFGEGSRLTVL.

This clonotype was counted ten times or more. A read error may produce the germline difference seen at one junction end. This chain connects TRBV7-6 to TRBJ1-1; D gene unclear. CDR3 length: 15 residues. CDR1 SGHVS and CDR2 FNYEAQ come from the germline V gene. CDR3 sequence reads: CASSLGLGVKTEAFF. The CDR3 coding sequence is TGTGCCAGCAGCTTAGGGCTCGGGGTGAAAACTGAAGCTTTCTTT. The full variable domain, rest sourced from reference TRBV7-6 and TRBJ1-1, is GAGVSQSPRYKVTKRGQDVALRCDPISGHVSLYWYRQALGQGPEFLTYFNYEAQQDKSGLPNDRFSAERPEGSISTLTIQRTEQRDSAMYRCASSLGLGVKTEAFFGQGTRLTVV.